The clone carrying this T cell receptor beta chain appeared a single time. The data originate from a study of cytomegalovirus exposure and HLA in healthy donors. Donors came from a validation cohort of some 110 subjects, distinct from the first 666-subject cohort. This CDR3 has 13 residues. V shed 2 bases, J shed 6 bases, and the junction held 1 base outside the gene matches. The V gene's germline CDR1 is LNHDA and CDR2 SQIVND (reference sequence). Assay used: immunoSEQ multiplex PCR; TCRdb lists only in-frame clones, some missing. The table has tens of thousands of clones, about 94% seen once. Material: PBMCs. This sequence was found in a woman in her 30s in good health and CMV-seropositive. The chain carries TRBV19 and TRBJ1-2; TRBD1 matches at 9 bases. CDR3 DNA sequence: TGTGCCAGTAGTATAAGACAGGGGGATGGCTACACCTTC. This codes for CASSIRQGDGYTF. Using reference TRBV19 and TRBJ1-2 for the parts outside the CDR3, the full variable domain is DGGITQSPKYLFRKEGQNVTLSCEQNLNHDAMYWYRQDPGQGLRLIYYSQIVNDFQKGDIAEGYSVSREKKESFPLTVTSAQKNPTAFYLCASSIRQGDGYTFGSGTRLTVV.